This T cell receptor (beta chain) was documented in a study of Ad26.COV2.S vaccination and SARS-CoV-2 variants. As for treatment: 19 received Ad26.COV2.S at low or high dose, single or two shots; 5 received placebo; per-sample allocation not given. Sampling was done on day 63 after the first vaccine or placebo injection. Study results and limitations: Substantial breadth was reportedly displayed by spike-specific CD8+ and CD4+ T cell responses after vaccination. TCR breadth and depth estimates may have understated total T cell responses.

Details on this clone: Antigen: not known.

Between the trimmed V and J ends, which lost 6 bases and 4 bases, there was a span of 23 bases. CDR1 is SGHRS, CDR2 YFSETQ, per germline. The CDR3 is made up of 16 amino acids. Profiling relied on immunoSEQ multiplex PCR, and the TCRdb table lists in-frame clones only, not all of them. The top ten clones hold under 4% of a sample with over 350,000 clones, around 85% of them seen once. Sequenced here: peripheral blood, sampled in a trial of Ad26.COV2.S vaccine versus placebo. This chain links TRBV5-1 with TRBJ2-7; D may be TRBD2 (6 bases). The clonotype was recovered from a person between 18 and 65 years old who received the Ad26.COV2.S COVID-19 vaccine or a placebo. CDR3 protein: CASTGQGGSFSYEQYF. CDR3 nucleotides: TGCGCCAGCACGGGGCAGGGAGGTTCTTTTTCTTACGAGCAGTACTTC.